The 8 T cell receptor beta chains reported below all come from one sample, sequenced in a study of vaccination and CD4 T cells after COVID-19. TCRdb analysed the PCR reads with MiXCR anew, one entry per CDR3 protein. The data hold 20,000 to 25,000 distinct CDR3 sequences, with about 58% observed a single time. This specimen consisted of CD4+ T cells from blood, obtained before SARS-CoV-2 vaccination. These receptors came from a human donor who had recovered from COVID-19.

The chain is built from TRBV6-1 and TRBJ2-3; no clear D gene. This CDR3 is built from 13 residues. The germline V gene has CDR1 MNHNS and CDR2 SASEGT. The V end was cut by 6 bases, the J end by 1 base, with 8 bases between. CDR3 in amino acids: CASSRKGTDTQYF. For the CDR3, the DNA is TGTGCCAGCAGCCGTAAGGGCACAGATACGCAGTATTTT.

This clonotype was seen only a few times. V usage is TRBV6-1 and J usage is TRBJ2-2; 13 nucleotides align to TRBD2. The CDR3 is 15 residues long. CDR1 is MNHNS and CDR2 is SASEGT in the germline V gene. The V gene end was trimmed by 6 bases and the J gene end by 4 bases; junction bases not matched to a gene: 2. The CDR3 nucleotides read TGTGCCAGCAGCGGGACTAGCGGGACCACCGGGGAGCTGTTTTTT. This gives the protein CASSGTSGTTGELFF.

This clonotype occurred a few times. The rearrangement joins TRBV28 to TRBJ1-2; 7 bases align to TRBD1. This CDR3 is built from 17 residues. CDR1 and CDR2 from the germline V gene are MDHEN and SYDVKM. V lost 2 bases and J lost 0; bases outside the gene matches: 9. The CDR3 bases are TGTGCCAGCAGTTTAGTCCACAGGGGACCCGCTAACTATGGCTACACCTTC. This gives the protein CASSLVHRGPANYGYTF.

V usage is TRBV24-1 and J usage is TRBJ2-3, with 8 bases aligning to TRBD1. CDR3 size: 15 residues. Germline trimming cut 1 base from V and 6 bases from J; bases unmatched to any gene: 5. Germline V gene lookup returns CDR1 KGHDR and CDR2 SFDVKD. The CDR3 is CATSDFWQGADTQYF. CDR3 DNA sequence: TGTGCCACCAGTGATTTTTGGCAGGGGGCTGATACGCAGTATTTT.

The V call is TRBV29-1, the J call TRBJ1-1; D not resolved. The CDR3 loop spans 14 amino acids. V was shortened by 0 bases and J by 0 bases, with 8 bases between the two germline ends. Germline V lookup: CDR1 SQVTM, CDR2 ANQGSEA. This chain's CDR3 is CSVEEELMNTEAFF. The CDR3 bases are TGCAGCGTTGAAGAAGAACTTATGAACACTGAAGCTTTCTTT.

The chain has TRBV27 and TRBJ2-7; 14 bases map to TRBD2. Germline CDR1 reads MNHEY; CDR2 reads SMNVEV (reference sequence). The CDR3 totals 16 residues. V dropped 5 bases and J dropped 5; count of bases not matched to a gene: 8. The CDR3 spells CASSPLGTSGRNEQYF. The CDR3 nucleotides read TGTGCCAGCAGTCCGCTTGGGACTAGCGGGAGAAACGAGCAGTACTTC.

This chain uses TRBV20-1 with TRBJ2-5; D perhaps matches TRBD2 (6 bases). From germline, CDR1 is DFQATT and CDR2 SNEGSKA (reference sequence). Trimming cost V 2 bases and J 1 base, with 23 bases left between them. The CDR3 runs 18 residues. DNA for the CDR3: TGCAGTGCTAGAAGGGAAGGCAGGACCAAGGGACTCCAAGAGACCCAGTACTTC. This encodes CSARREGRTKGLQETQYF.

V usage is TRBV28 and J usage is TRBJ2-2; the match to TRBD2 covers 11 bases. V was pared by 0 bases and J by 6 bases, with 6 bases of the junction left unmatched. Germline V CDR1 and CDR2: MDHEN, SYDVKM. The CDR3 consists of 17 residues. CDR3 DNA: TGTGCCAGCAGTTTATGGTCTCTAGCGGGAGGCCCCGGGGAGCTGTTTTTT. This gives the protein CASSLWSLAGGPGELFF.